These 8 T cell receptor beta chains were all obtained from the same sample, sequenced in a study of T cell changes during pregnancy in multiple sclerosis. Profiling relied on immunoSEQ multiplex PCR, and the TCRdb table lists in-frame clones only, not all of them. The table lists 25,000 to 35,000 clones, 80% to 90% of them singletons. The sequenced sample was CD8+ T cells from peripheral blood mononuclear cells, obtained in the second trimester of pregnancy. These receptors came from a female donor with multiple sclerosis, enrolled in a pregnancy study.

As regards this clone: A junction boundary mismatches the germline segment, possibly from a read error. This chain's CDR3 is CASTLTSGSVYEQYF. CDR3 DNA: TGTGCCAGCACCTTGACTAGCGGATCCGTCTACGAGCAGTACTTC. The J gene is TRBJ2-7, the V gene TRBV5-6; the match to TRBD2 covers 9 bases. CDR3 length: 15 amino acids. CDR1 and CDR2 from the germline V gene are SGHDT and YYEEEE.

The V gene is TRBV27, the J gene TRBJ2-5, with a possible D match to TRBD1 (6 bases). The V and J ends lost 6 bases and 4 bases respectively, with 15 bases between them. CDR3 size: 14 residues. Germline loops: CDR1 MNHEY, CDR2 SMNVEV (reference sequence). The CDR3 sequence: CASSPDRKGETQYF. The CDR3, as DNA: TGTGCCAGCAGCCCTGACAGGAAGGGAGAGACCCAGTACTTC.

The chain couples TRBV5-6 to TRBJ2-5; D not certain. The J call may be in error: the DNA end matches TRBJ2-7 better. The CDR3 consists of 12 residues. In germline, CDR1 is SGHDT, CDR2 YYEEEE. The CDR3: CASSLVVSEQYF. The CDR3 nucleotides read TGTGCCAGCAGCTTGGTAGTTTCCGAGCAGTACTTC.

The genes are TRBV11-2 and TRBJ2-1; TRBD2 matches at 8 bases. The germline gives CDR1 SGHAT, CDR2 FQNNGV. CDR3 length: 16 residues. After removal of 5 bases from V and 6 bases from J, the junction contained 12 bases not matched to a gene. For the CDR3, the DNA is TGTGCCAGCAGCGCAAAATTTAGCGGGAAGGGCAATGAGCAGTTCTTC. Its translation is CASSAKFSGKGNEQFF.

This chain uses TRBV5-6 with TRBJ2-7; 10 bases agree with TRBD2. The length of the CDR3 is 18 residues. Germline V gene data show CDR1 as SGHDT and CDR2 as YYEEEE. V was clipped by 4 bases and J by 4 bases; unmatched bases: 17. The CDR3 region has the DNA TGTGCCAGCAGCCCCTACCCTCGGCGAGCGGGGGGGCGATACGAGCAGTACTTC. This gives the protein CASSPYPRRAGGRYEQYF.

The chain carries TRBV28 and TRBJ1-5, with TRBD1 as a possible D gene (5 bases). The V end was cut by 2 bases, the J end by 6 bases, with 8 bases between. The CDR3 is made up of 13 amino acids. From germline, CDR1 is MDHEN and CDR2 SYDVKM. Written as DNA, the CDR3 is TGTGCCAGCAGTTTAAGACAGATTCAGCCCCAGCATTTT. Amino acids: CASSLRQIQPQHF.

The rearrangement joins TRBV9 to TRBJ2-4; 7 bases match TRBD1. Germline CDR1 SGDLS, CDR2 YYNGEE. This CDR3 is 16 amino acids long. V lost 0 bases and J lost 5; bases outside the gene matches: 8. CDR3 nucleotides: TGTGCCAGCAGCGTAGAAGGGGGCAGTTCCGAAAACATTCAGTACTTC. This translates into CASSVEGGSSENIQYF.

This sequence joins TRBV5-1 and TRBJ2-2; no clear D. Germline loops: CDR1 SGHRS, CDR2 YFSETQ. CDR3 length: 16 residues. Trimming cost V 2 bases and J 5 bases, with 16 bases left between them. CDR3 sequence reads: CASSLFGRRDTGELFF. In nucleotides, the CDR3 is TGCGCCAGCAGCTTATTTGGCAGGCGTGATACCGGGGAGCTGTTTTTT.